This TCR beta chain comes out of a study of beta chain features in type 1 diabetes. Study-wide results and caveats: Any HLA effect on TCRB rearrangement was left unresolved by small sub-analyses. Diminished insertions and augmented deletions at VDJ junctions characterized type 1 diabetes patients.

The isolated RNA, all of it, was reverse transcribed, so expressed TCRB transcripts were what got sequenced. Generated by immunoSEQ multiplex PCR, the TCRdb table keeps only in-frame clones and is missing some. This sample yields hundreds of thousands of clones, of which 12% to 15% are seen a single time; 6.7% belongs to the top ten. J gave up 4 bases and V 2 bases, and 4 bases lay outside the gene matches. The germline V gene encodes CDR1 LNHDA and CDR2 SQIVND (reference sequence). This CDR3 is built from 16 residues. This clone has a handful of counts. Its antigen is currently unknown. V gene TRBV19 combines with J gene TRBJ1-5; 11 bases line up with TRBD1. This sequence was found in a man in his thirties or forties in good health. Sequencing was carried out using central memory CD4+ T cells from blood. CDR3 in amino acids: CASSIPGTGGNQPQHF. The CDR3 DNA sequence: TGTGCCAGTAGTATACCCGGGACAGGGGGTAATCAGCCCCAGCATTTT.